These T cell receptor beta chains were read from a single sample in a study of breast tumors, draining lymph nodes, adjacent tissues. MiXCR, run by TCRdb on the multiplex PCR reads, gives a single entry per CDR3 protein. The repertoire holds roughly 100,000 distinct CDR3 sequences, with approximately 28% as singletons. The sequencing sample was made of axillary lymph node tissue. The receptor source for this set is a female donor with breast cancer. Some clones in this sample may be carry-over from other donors' samples. The CDR3 runs from the conserved cysteine through the conserved F or W. Fields, in order: clone size, J gene, V gene, D gene, CDR3 protein, CDR3 DNA. A D gene is named only where the DNA matches it firmly. Only part of the rows carry a size: once, few, many, or a class if the clone is expanded.

>-|TRBJ1-1|TRBV7-6|-
CASSHGSGVPGRDEAFF
TGTGCCAGCAGCCACGGATCGGGAGTGCCCGGGAGAGATGAAGCTTTCTTT
>many|TRBJ1-5|TRBV11-2|TRBD1
CASSSPGQGFCDQPQHF
TGTGCCAGCAGCTCCCCCGGACAGGGCTTTTGCGATCAGCCCCAGCATTTT
>-|TRBJ1-6|TRBV7-3|-
CASTNNREAYQPLHF
TGTGCCAGCACCAATAACAGGGAAGCCTACCAGCCCCTCCACTTT
>-|TRBJ2-5|TRBV5-4|TRBD2
CASSLSSGKQETQYF
TGTGCCAGCAGCTTGTCTAGCGGGAAACAAGAGACCCAGTACTTC
>-|TRBJ1-2|TRBV12-3/TRBV12-4|-
CASRTGNRYGYAF
TGTGCCAGCAGGACCGGGAATAGGTATGGCTACGCCTTC
>many|TRBJ2-5|TRBV24-1|TRBD2
CATSDATGLAGLETQYF
TGTGCCACCAGTGACGCGACGGGACTAGCGGGATTAGAGACCCAGTACTTC
>many|TRBJ2-6|TRBV20-1|-
CSARETDSGANVLTF
TGCAGTGCTAGAGAGACAGATTCTGGGGCCAACGTCCTGACTTTC
>many|TRBJ1-6|TRBV5-4|TRBD1
CATLRQGVENSPLHF
TGTGCCACCTTAAGGCAGGGGGTAGAGAATTCACCCCTCCACTTT
>-|TRBJ2-3|TRBV20-1|TRBD1
CSARDHRTGLDTQYF
TGCAGTGCTAGAGACCACCGGACAGGGCTCGATACGCAGTATTTT
>-|TRBJ2-1|TRBV15|-
CATFDRTKDNEQFF
TGTGCCACCTTTGACAGGACGAAGGACAATGAGCAGTTCTTC
>many|TRBJ2-7|TRBV10-1|-
CASSERRESSYEQYF
TGCGCCAGCAGTGAGAGGAGGGAGTCCTCCTACGAGCAGTACTTC
>many|TRBJ1-2|TRBV6-5|-
CASSPGLRYGYTF
TGTGCCAGCAGTCCAGGGCTTCGCTATGGCTACACCTTC
>many|TRBJ2-6|TRBV20-1|TRBD1
CSAKDREVSAANVLTF
TGCAGTGCTAAGGACAGGGAAGTCTCTGCGGCCAACGTCCTGACTTTC
>many|TRBJ2-1|TRBV2|-
CASSGSPYYNEQFF
TGTGCCAGCAGTGGCTCCCCCTACTACAATGAGCAGTTCTTC
>-|TRBJ1-6|TRBV2|-
CASSEMNGNNSPLHF
TGTGCCAGCAGTGAAATGAATGGGAATAATTCACCCCTCCACTTT
>many|TRBJ2-5|TRBV5-8|TRBD2
CASSPGTSPKTQYF
TGTGCCAGCAGCCCCGGGACTAGCCCCAAGACCCAGTACTTC
>many|TRBJ2-5|TRBV20-1|TRBD1
CSAQDRGQQETQYF
TGCAGTGCACAAGACAGGGGGCAGCAGGAGACCCAGTACTTC
>many|TRBJ2-1|TRBV13|-
CASSLEGQGGSYNEQFF
TGTGCCAGCAGCTTAGAAGGGCAGGGAGGATCATACAATGAGCAGTTCTTC
>-|TRBJ1-5|TRBV20-1|-
CSARRSGRAEETQHF
TGCAGCGCAAGACGAAGCGGGAGGGCCGAAGAGACCCAGCATTTT
>-|TRBJ2-1|TRBV6-2/TRBV6-3|TRBD2
CASSSAGGRNNEQFF
TGTGCCAGCAGTTCCGCCGGGGGGAGGAACAATGAGCAGTTCTTC
>many|TRBJ2-2|TRBV27|-
CAVVGQNTGELFF
TGTGCCGTTGTGGGACAGAACACCGGGGAGCTGTTTTTT
>many|TRBJ2-5|TRBV20-1|TRBD2
CSARIAGVSGGAQETQYF
TGCAGTGCTAGAATTGCCGGGGTTAGCGGGGGGGCACAAGAGACCCAGTACTTC
>-|TRBJ1-6|TRBV20-1|-
CSARVWGDHSPLHF
TGCAGTGCTAGAGTTTGGGGGGACCATTCCCCCCTCCACTTT
>many|TRBJ1-5|TRBV19|-
CASSIRENQPQHF
TGTGCCAGTAGTATAAGGGAGAATCAGCCCCAGCATTTT